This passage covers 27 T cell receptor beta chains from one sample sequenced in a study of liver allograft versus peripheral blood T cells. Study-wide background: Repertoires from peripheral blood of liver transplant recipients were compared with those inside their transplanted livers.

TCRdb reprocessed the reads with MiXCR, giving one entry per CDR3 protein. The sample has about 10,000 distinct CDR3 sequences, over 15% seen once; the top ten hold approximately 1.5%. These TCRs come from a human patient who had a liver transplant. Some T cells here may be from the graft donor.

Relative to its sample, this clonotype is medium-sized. CDR3 DNA sequence: TGTGCCAGTACTAGCGGGGGCAAGTACGCTAGCACAGATACGCAGTATTTT. Translation gives CASTSGGKYASTDTQYF. The gene calls are TRBV19 and TRBJ2-3, with 10 nucleotides matching TRBD2. CDR1 is LNHDA and CDR2 is SQIVND in the germline V gene (reference sequence). This CDR3 has 17 amino acids. Germline trimming cut 7 bases from V and 0 bases from J; bases unmatched to any gene: 10.

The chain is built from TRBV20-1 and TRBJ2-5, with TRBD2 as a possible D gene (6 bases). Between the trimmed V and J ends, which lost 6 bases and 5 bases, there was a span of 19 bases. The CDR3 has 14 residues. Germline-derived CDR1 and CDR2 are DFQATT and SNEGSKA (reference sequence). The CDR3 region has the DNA TGCAGTGCCACAGATGGGGGGAGTGGTGAGACCCAGTACTTC. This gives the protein CSATDGGSGETQYF.

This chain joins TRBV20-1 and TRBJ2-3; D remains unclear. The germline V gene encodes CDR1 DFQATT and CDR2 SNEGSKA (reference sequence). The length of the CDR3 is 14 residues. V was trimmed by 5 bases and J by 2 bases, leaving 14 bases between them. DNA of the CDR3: TGCAGTGCTTCCAGCTCCCTGTTCACAGATACGCAGTATTTT. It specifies CSASSSLFTDTQYF.

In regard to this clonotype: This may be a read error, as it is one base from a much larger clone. The CDR3 coding sequence is TGTGCCAGTAGGGGGGGCAGTTTCGAATACACCGGGGAGCTGCTTTTT. Translated: CASRGGSFEYTGELLF. This chain uses TRBV19 with TRBJ2-2; D may correspond to TRBD1 or TRBD2 (6 bases each). CDR3 length: 16 residues. Germline-derived CDR1 and CDR2 are LNHDA and SQIVND (reference sequence).

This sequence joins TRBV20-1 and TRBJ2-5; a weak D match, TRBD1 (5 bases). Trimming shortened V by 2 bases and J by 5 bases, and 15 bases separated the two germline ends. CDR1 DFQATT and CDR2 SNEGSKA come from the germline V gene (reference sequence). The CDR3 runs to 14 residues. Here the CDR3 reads CSARQGASRETQYF. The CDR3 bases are TGCAGTGCTAGACAAGGGGCGTCCCGGGAGACCCAGTACTTC.

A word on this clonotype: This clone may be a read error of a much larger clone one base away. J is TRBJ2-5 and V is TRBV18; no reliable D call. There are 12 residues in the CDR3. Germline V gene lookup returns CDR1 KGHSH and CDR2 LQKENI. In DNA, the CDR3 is TGTGTCAGCTCAGGAAGCCAAGAGACCCAGTACTTC. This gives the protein CVSSGSQETQYF.

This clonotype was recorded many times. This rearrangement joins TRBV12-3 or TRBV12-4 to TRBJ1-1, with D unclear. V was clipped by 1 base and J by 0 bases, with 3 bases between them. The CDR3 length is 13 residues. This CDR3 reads CASSLGLNTEAFF. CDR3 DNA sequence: TGTGCCAGCAGTTTAGGTTTGAACACTGAAGCTTTCTTT.

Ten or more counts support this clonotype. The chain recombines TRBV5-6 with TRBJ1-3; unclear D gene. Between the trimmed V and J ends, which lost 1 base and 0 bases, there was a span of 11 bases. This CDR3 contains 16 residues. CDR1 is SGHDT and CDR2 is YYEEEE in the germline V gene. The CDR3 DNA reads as TGTGCCAGCAGCTTGTCTGGGCTTAGCTCTGGAAACACCATATATTTT. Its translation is CASSLSGLSSGNTIYF.

The CDR3 DNA reads TGTGCCAGCAGCCGGACAGGGGAGTTTGGCTACACCTTC. Protein product: CASSRTGEFGYTF. The rearrangement links TRBV12-3 or TRBV12-4 to TRBJ1-2; 9 positions agree with TRBD1. Trimming took 6 bases from V and 7 from J; bases not matched to a gene: 6. CDR3 length: 13 amino acids.

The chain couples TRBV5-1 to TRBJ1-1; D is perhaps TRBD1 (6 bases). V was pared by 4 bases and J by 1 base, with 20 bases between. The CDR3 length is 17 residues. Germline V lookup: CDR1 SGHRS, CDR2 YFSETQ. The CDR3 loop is CASSTIQGGYGNTEAFF. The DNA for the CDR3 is TGCGCCAGCAGCACCATACAGGGAGGGTATGGGAACACTGAAGCTTTCTTT.

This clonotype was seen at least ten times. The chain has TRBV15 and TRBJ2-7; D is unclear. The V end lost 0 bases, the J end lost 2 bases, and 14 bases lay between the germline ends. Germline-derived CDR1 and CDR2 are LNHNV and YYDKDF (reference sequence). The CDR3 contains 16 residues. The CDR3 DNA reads TGTGCCACCAGCAGAGATTTGACACACGAAGCCTACGAGCAGTACTTC. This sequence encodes CATSRDLTHEAYEQYF.

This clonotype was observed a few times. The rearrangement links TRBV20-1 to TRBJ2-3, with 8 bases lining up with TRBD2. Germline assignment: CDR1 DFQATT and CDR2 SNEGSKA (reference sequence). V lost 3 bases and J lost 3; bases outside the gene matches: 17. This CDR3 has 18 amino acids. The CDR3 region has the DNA TGCAGTGCTAGCCCCGTGGCGGGTCCAGCGGGAGCAACAGATACGCAGTATTTT. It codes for CSASPVAGPAGATDTQYF.

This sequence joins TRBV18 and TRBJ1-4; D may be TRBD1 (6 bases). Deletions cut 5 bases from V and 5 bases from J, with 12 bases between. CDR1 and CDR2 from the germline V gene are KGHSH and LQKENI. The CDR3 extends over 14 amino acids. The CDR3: CASSSGQPNEKLFF. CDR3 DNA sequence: TGTGCCAGCTCATCAGGACAGCCGAATGAAAAACTGTTTTTT. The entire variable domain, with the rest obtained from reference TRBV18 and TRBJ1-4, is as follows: NAGVMQNPRHLVRRRGQEARLRCSPMKGHSHVYWYRQLPEEGLKFMVYLQKENIIDESGMPKERFSAEFPKEGPSILRIQQVVRGDSAAYFCASSSGQPNEKLFFGSGTQLSVL.

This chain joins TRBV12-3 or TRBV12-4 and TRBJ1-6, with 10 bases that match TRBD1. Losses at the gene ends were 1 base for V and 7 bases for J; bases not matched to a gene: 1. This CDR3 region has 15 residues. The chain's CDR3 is CASSLGTGGNSPLHF. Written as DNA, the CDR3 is TGTGCCAGCAGTTTAGGGACAGGGGGAAATTCACCCCTCCACTTT.

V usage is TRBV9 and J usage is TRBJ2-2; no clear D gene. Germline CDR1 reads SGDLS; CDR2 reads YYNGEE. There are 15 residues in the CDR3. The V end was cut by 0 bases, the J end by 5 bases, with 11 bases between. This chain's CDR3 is CASSVEGWDTGELFF. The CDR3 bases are TGTGCCAGCAGCGTAGAGGGTTGGGATACCGGGGAGCTGTTTTTT. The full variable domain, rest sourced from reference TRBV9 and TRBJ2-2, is DSGVTQTPKHLITATGQRVTLRCSPRSGDLSVYWYQQSLDQGLQFLIQYYNGEERAKGNILERFSAQQFPDLHSELNLSSLELGDSALYFCASSVEGWDTGELFFGEGSRLTVL.

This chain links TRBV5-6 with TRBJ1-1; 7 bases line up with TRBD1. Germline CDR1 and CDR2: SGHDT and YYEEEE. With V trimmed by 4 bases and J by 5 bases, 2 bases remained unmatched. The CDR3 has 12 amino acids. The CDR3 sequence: CASSTGVTEAFF. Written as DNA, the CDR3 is TGTGCCAGCAGCACAGGGGTGACTGAAGCTTTCTTT.

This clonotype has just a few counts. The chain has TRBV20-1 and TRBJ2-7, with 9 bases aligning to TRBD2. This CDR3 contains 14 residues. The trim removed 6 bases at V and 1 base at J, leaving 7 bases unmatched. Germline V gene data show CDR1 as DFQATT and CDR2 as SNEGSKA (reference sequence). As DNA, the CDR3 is TGCAGTGCACCTTTAGCGGGGGCTTCCTACGAGCAGTACTTC. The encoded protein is CSAPLAGASYEQYF.

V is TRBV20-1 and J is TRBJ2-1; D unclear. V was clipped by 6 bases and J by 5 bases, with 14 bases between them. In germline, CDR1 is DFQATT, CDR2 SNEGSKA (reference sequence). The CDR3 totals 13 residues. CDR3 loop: CSAEPSSHNEQFF. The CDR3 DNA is TGCAGTGCCGAGCCCAGTTCTCACAATGAGCAGTTCTTC.

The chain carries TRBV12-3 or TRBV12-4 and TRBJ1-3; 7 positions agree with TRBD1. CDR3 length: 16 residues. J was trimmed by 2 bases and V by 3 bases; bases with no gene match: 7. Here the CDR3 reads CASSLETGPPGNTIYF. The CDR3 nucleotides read TGTGCCAGCAGTTTGGAGACAGGGCCGCCTGGAAACACCATATATTTT.

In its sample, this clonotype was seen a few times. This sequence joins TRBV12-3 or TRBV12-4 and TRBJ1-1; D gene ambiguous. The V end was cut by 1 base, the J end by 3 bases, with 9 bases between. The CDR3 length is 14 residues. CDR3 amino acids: CASSLEVEYTEAFF. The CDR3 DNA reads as TGTGCCAGCAGTTTAGAGGTTGAGTACACTGAAGCTTTCTTT.

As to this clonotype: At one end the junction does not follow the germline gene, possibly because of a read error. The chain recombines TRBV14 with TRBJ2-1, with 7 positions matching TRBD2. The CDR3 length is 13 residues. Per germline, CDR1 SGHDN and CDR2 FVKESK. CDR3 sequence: CASSPGPLAELFF. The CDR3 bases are TGTGCCAGCAGCCCGGGGCCCCTAGCGGAGCTGTTCTTC.

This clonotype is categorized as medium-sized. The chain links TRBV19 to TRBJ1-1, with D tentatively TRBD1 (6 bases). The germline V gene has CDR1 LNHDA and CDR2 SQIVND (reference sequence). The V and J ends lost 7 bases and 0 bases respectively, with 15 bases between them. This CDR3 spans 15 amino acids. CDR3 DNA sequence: TGTGCCAGTATCGAGGACAGCTATTTGAACACTGAAGCTTTCTTT. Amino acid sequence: CASIEDSYLNTEAFF.

CDR3 bases: TGCAGTGCTAGTGGATTGGGGGCAGCTAATGAAAAACTGTTTTTT. Translation gives CSASGLGAANEKLFF. This chain uses TRBV20-1 with TRBJ1-4; TRBD1 is a possible D gene (6 bases). The CDR3 loop spans 15 amino acids. Trimming cost V 3 bases and J 3 bases, with 14 bases left between them. Germline V CDR1 and CDR2: DFQATT, SNEGSKA (reference sequence).

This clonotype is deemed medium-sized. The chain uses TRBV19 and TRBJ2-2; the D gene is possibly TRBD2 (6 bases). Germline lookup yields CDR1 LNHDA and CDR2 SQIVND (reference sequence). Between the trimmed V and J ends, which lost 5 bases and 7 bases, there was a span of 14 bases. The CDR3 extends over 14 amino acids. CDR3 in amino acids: CASSRRGAGGELFF. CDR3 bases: TGTGCCAGTAGTCGGAGGGGCGCGGGCGGGGAGCTGTTTTTT.

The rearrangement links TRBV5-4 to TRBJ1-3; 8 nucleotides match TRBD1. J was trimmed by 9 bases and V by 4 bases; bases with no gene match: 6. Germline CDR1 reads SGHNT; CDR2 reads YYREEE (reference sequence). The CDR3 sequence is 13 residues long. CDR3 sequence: CASSMDRDGTIYF. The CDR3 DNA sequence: TGTGCCAGCAGCATGGACAGGGACGGCACCATATATTTT.

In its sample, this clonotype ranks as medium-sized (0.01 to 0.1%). The CDR3 nucleotides read TGTGCCAGCAGGTCACAGGACGGCACAGATACGCAGTATTTT. It specifies CASRSQDGTDTQYF. This chain joins TRBV6-6 and TRBJ2-3; maybe TRBD1 (5 bases). The CDR3 consists of 14 residues. The germline CDR1 and CDR2 sequences are MNHNY and SVGAGI (reference sequence). V was cut by 6 bases and J by 1 base, with 11 bases left in between.

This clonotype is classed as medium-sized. CDR3 sequence: CASRQVGDGYTF. As DNA, the CDR3 is TGTGCCAGCCGCCAGGTTGGAGATGGCTACACCTTC. This chain uses TRBV6-1 with TRBJ1-2; D is unclear. Trimming took off 8 bases at V and 6 bases at J, with 13 bases between the two ends. Germline-derived CDR1 and CDR2 are MNHNS and SASEGT. The CDR3 covers 12 residues.